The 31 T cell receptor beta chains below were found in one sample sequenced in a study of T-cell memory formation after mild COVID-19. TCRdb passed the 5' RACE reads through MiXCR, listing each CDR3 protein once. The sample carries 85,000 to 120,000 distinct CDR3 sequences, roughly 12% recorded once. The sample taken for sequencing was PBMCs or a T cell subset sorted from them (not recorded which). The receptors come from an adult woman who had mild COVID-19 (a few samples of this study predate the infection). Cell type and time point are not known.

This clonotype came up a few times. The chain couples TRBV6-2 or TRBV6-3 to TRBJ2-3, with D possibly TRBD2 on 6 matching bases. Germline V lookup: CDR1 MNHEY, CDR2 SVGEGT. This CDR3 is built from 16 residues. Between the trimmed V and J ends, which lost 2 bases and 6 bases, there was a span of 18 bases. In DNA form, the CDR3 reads TGTGCCAGCAGTTACACGGCGACTAGGTTTGAGGATACGCAGTATTTT. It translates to CASSYTATRFEDTQYF.

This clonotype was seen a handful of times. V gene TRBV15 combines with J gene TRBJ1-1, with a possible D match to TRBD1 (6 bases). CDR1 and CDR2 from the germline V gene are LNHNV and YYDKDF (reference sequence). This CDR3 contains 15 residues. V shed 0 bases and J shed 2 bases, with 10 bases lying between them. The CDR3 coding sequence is TGTGCCACCAGCAGAGAATCAGGGGTAAACACTGAAGCTTTCTTT. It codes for CATSRESGVNTEAFF.

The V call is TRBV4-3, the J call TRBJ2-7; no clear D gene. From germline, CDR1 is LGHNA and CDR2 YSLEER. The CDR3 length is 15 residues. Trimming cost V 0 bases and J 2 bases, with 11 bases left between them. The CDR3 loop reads CASSQDRSLAYEQYF. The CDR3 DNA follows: TGCGCCAGCAGCCAAGATCGCAGCCTAGCCTACGAGCAGTACTTC.

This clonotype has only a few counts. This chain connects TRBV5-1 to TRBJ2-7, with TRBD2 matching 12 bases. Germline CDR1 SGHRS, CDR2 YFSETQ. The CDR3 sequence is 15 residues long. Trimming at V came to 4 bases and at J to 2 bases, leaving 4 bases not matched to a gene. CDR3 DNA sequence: TGCGCCAGCAGCCAGACTAGCGGGGGAACCTACGAGCAGTACTTC. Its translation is CASSQTSGGTYEQYF.

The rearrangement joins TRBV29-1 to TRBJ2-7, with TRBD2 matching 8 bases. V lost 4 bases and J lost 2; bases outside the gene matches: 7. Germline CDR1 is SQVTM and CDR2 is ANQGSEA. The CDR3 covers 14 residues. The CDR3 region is CSVGSSGGPYEQYF. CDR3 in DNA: TGCAGCGTTGGATCCAGCGGGGGACCCTACGAGCAGTACTTC.

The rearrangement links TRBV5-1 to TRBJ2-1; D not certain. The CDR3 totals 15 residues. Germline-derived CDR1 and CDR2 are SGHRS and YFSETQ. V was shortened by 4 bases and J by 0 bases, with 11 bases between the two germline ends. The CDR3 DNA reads TGCGCCAGCAGCCGCGACCGAAACTCCTACAATGAGCAGTTCTTC. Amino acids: CASSRDRNSYNEQFF.

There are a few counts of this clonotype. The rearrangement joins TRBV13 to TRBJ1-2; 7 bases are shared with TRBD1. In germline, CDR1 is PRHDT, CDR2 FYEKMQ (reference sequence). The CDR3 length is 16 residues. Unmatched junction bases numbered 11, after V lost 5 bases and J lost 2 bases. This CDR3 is CASSTNGGQKNYGYTF. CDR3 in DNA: TGTGCCAGCAGCACAAATGGGGGACAGAAGAACTATGGCTACACCTTC.

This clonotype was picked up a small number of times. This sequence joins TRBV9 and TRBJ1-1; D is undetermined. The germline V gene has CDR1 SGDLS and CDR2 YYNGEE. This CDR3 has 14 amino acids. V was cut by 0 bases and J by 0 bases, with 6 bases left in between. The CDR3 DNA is TGTGCCAGCAGCGTAGAGGTTATGAACACTGAAGCTTTCTTT. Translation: CASSVEVMNTEAFF.

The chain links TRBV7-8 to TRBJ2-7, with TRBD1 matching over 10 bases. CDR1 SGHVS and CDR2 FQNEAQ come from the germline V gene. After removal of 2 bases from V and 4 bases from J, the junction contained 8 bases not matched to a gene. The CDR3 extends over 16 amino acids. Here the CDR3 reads CASSLSGTGATYEQYF. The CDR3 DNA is TGTGCCAGCAGCTTATCCGGGACAGGGGCTACATACGAGCAGTACTTC.

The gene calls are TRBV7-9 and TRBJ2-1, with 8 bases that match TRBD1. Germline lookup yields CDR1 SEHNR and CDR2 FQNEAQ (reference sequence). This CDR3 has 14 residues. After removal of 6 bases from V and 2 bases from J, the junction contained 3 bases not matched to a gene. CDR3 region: CASRTGGTYNEQFF. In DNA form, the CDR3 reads TGTGCCAGCAGAACAGGGGGAACCTACAATGAGCAGTTCTTC.

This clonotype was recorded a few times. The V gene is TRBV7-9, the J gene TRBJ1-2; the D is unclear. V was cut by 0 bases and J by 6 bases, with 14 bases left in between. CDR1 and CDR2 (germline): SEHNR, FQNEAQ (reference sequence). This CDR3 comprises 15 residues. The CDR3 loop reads CASSLAPPQRDGYTF. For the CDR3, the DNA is TGTGCCAGCAGCTTAGCCCCCCCTCAGCGGGATGGCTACACCTTC.

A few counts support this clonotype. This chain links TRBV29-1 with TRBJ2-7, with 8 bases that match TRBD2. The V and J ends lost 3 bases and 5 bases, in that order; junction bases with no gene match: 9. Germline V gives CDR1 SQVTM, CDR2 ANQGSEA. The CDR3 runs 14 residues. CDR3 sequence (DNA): TGCAGCGTTGATTCGGGAGCGGGAGACGACGAGCAGTACTTC. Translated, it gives CSVDSGAGDDEQYF.

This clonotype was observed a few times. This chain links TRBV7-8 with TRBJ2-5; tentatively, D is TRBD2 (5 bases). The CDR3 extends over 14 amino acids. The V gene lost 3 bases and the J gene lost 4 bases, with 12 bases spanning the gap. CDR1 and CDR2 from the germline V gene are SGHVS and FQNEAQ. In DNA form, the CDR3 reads TGTGCCAGCAGCTTTCTAGGACTTCGAGAGACCCAGTACTTC. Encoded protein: CASSFLGLRETQYF.

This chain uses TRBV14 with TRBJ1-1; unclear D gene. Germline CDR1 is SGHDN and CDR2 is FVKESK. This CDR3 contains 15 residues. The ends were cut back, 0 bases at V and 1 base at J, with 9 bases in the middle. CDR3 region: CASSQEGPWNTEAFF. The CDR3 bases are TGTGCCAGCAGCCAAGAAGGGCCATGGAACACTGAAGCTTTCTTT. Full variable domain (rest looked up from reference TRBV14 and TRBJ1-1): EAGVTQFPSHSVIEKGQTVTLRCDPISGHDNLYWYRRVMGKEIKFLLHFVKESKQDESGMPNNRFLAERTGGTYSTLKVQPAELEDSGVYFCASSQEGPWNTEAFFGQGTRLTVV.

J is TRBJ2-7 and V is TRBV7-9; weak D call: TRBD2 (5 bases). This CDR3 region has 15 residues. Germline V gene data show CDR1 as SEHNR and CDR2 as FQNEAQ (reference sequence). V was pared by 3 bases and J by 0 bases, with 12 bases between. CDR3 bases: TGTGCCAGCAGCTTTTCCTACGGGGTCTCCTACGAGCAGTACTTC. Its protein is CASSFSYGVSYEQYF.

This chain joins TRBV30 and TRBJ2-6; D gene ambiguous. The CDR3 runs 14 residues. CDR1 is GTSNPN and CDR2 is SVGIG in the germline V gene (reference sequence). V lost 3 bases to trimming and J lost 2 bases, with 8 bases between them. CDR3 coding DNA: TGTGCCTGGAGAACAACGGCTGGGGCCAACGTCCTGACTTTC. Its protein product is CAWRTTAGANVLTF.

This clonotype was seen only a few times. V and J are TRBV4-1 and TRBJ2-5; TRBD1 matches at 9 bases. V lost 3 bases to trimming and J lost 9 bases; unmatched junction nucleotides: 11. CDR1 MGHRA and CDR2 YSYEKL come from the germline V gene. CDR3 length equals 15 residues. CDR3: CASSQGQGSRGAQYF. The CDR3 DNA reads TGCGCCAGCAGCCAGGGACAGGGAAGCCGGGGGGCCCAGTACTTC.

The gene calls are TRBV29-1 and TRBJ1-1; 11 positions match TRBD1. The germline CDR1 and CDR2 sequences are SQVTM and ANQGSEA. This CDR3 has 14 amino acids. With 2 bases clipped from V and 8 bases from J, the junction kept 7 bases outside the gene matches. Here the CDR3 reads CSVEIRTGGVEAFF. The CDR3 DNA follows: TGCAGCGTTGAAATTAGGACAGGGGGCGTGGAAGCTTTCTTT. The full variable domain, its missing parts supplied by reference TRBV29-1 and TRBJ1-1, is SAVISQKPSRDICQRGTSLTIQCQVDSQVTMMFWYRQQPGQSLTLIATANQGSEATYESGFVIDKFPISRPNLTFSTLTVSNMSPEDSSIYLCSVEIRTGGVEAFFGQGTRLTVV.

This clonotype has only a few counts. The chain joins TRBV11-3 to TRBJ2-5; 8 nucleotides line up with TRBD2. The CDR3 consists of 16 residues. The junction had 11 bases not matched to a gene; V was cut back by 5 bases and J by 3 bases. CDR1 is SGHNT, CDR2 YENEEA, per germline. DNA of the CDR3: TGTGCCAGCAGCCAAAGGAGCGGGAGAGAGGAAGAGACCCAGTACTTC. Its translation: CASSQRSGREEETQYF.

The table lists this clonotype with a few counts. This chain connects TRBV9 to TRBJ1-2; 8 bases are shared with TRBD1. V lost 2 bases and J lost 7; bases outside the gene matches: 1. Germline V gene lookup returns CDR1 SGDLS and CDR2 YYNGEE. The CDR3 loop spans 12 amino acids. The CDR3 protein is CASSVDRGGYTF. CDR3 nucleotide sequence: TGTGCCAGCAGCGTCGACAGGGGTGGCTACACCTTC.

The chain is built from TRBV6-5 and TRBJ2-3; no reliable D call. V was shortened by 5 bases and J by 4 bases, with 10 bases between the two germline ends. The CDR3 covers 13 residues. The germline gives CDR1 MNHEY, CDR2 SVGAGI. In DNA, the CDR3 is TGTGCCAGCAGTCCCGAGCCATCAGATACGCAGTATTTT. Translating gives CASSPEPSDTQYF.

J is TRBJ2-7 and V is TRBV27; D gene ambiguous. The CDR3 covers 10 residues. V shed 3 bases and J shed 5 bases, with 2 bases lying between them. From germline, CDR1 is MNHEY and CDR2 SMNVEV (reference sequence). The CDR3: CASSFHEQYF. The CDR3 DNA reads TGTGCCAGCAGTTTCCACGAGCAGTACTTC.

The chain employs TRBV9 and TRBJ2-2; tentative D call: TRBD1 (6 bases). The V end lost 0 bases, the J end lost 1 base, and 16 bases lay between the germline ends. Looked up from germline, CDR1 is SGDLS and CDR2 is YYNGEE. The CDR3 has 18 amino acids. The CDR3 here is CASSVAAARGGNTGELFF. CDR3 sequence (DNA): TGTGCCAGCAGCGTAGCGGCAGCCCGAGGGGGGAACACCGGGGAGCTGTTTTTT.

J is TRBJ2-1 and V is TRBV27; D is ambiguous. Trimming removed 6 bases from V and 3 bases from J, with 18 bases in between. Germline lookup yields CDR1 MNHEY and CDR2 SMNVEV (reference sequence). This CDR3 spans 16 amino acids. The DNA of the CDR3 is TGTGCCAGCAGCCCCATGGAAGGAGCGATCTACAATGAGCAGTTCTTC. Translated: CASSPMEGAIYNEQFF.

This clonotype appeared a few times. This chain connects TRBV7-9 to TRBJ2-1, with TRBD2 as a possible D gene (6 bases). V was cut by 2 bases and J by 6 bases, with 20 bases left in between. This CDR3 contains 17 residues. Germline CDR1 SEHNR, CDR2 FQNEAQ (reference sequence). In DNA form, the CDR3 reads TGTGCCAGCAGCTTAAGCGGATCGATAAGGAGGGGCAATGAGCAGTTCTTC. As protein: CASSLSGSIRRGNEQFF.

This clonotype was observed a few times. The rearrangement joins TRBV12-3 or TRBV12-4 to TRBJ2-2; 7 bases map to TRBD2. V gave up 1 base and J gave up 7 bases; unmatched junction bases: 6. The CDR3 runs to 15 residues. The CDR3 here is CASSLVGRHVGELFF. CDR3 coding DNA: TGTGCCAGCAGTTTAGTCGGGAGGCACGTCGGGGAGCTGTTTTTT.

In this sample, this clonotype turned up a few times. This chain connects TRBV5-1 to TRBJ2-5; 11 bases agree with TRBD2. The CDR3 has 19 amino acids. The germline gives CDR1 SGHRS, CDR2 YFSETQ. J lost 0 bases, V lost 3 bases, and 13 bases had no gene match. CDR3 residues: CASSSLYASGGPHQETQYF. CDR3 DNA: TGCGCCAGCAGCTCCCTATACGCTAGCGGGGGGCCGCACCAAGAGACCCAGTACTTC.

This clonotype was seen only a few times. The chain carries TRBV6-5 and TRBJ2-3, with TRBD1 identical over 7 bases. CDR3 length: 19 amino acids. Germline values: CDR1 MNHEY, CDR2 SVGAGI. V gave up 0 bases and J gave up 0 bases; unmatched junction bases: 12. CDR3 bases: TGTGCCAGCAGTTACTCGATTGGGGGTTGGGACAGTAGCACAGATACGCAGTATTTT. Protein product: CASSYSIGGWDSSTDTQYF.

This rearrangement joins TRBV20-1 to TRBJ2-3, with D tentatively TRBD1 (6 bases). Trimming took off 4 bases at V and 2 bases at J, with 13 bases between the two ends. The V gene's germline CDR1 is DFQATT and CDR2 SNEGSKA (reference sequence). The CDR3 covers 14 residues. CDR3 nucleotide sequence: TGCAGTGCTAATCCCCTGGGACACACAGATACGCAGTATTTT. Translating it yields CSANPLGHTDTQYF.

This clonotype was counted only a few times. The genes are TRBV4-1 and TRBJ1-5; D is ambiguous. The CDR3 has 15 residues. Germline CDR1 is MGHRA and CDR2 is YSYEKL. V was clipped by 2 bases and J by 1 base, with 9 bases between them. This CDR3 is CASSQSFQSNQPQHF. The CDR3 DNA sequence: TGCGCCAGCAGCCAAAGTTTTCAAAGCAATCAGCCCCAGCATTTT.

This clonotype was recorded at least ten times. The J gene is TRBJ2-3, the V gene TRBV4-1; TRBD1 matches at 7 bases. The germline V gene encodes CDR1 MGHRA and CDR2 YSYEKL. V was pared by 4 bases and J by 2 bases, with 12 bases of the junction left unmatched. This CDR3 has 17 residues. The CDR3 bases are TGCGCCAGCAGCCCTCGTCCGGGACAGCATAACACAGATACGCAGTATTTT. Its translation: CASSPRPGQHNTDTQYF.